This note documents a single TCR gamma chain sequence. This clone showed up just a few times. Its antigen target is currently unknown. No clone much larger than this one lies a single base away; base qualities are absent. This sample is part of a study of intestinal T cells in coeliac disease (dated by TCRdb to about 2020). In the study overall: In the TRG cohort, the mean age of coeliac patients was roughly 15 years compared with about 59 years for controls, so the coeliac patients were much younger than the controls. The TCR-delta (TRD) cohort included duodenal biopsies from 11 coeliac disease patients and 11 non-coeliac controls. A second, larger TCR-gamma (TRG) cohort included duodenal biopsies from approximately 36 coeliac disease patients and some 23 non-coeliac controls.

On the study overall, not on this receptor specifically: There was no way to tell repeated CDR3 amino acid sequences apart from PCR duplicates. Of 54 biopsies, about 50 (around 94%) were correctly classified by TRG clustering, which had a reported leave-one-out accuracy of about 90%. Coeliac and control groups differed significantly in age, although an age-split analysis did not yield significant classification. All 20 or so biopsies in training were correctly classified by TRD kmer-based clustering, and a leave-one-out accuracy of approximately 89% was reported. FFPE-derived DNA was found to be relatively degraded, and loss of a proportion of TCR sequences in each sample was likely caused by this degradation.

Genomic DNA was extracted with the QIAamp DNA FFPE tissue kit from ten 5-um FFPE scrolls per case. Classification of coeliac disease based on the TCR repertoire was tested using fully anonymised formalin-fixed paraffin-embedded duodenal biopsies that were surplus to diagnostic needs. The method was multiplex PCR. Instrument used: Ion Torrent PGM. TRG repertoires were amplified from 150 to 200 ng of biopsy DNA with the LymphoTrack kit, in which Illumina adapters are carried by the primers. TRG amplicons were purified using AMPure XP beads, were quantified on a 2100 Bioanalyzer, and were pooled equimolarly. Sequencing of TRG libraries was performed on an Ion PGM instrument. As for how the authors treated the data: FastX discarded any read in which over 10% of nucleotides had a quality score below the third quartile for that patient. Alignment of reads was performed with IMGT/HighV-QUEST so that V, D and J genes were assigned, CDR3 regions were identified and functionality was assessed. Sequences were converted to amino acids, and every sequence predicted to be non-functional was removed. CDR3s were split into kmers with and without positional annotation, PCA was performed on kmer frequencies, and samples were clustered using all 1023 combinations of PCs 1-10. Leave-one-out cross-validation was used to validate the classification, with parameters re-optimised on the remaining samples in each round. Shannon diversity was calculated using the vegan R package from repeated random subsamples equal to the lowest read count. TCRdb called clones anew from the public reads via CATT; matching DNA rows were later pooled. TCRdb's processing, not the authors', yielded these V and J calls. The sample includes fewer than 2,500 gamma-chain clones, with approximately 47% observed a single time. The ten most abundant clones make up less than 5.5% of the sample.

From its cysteine to its phenylalanine, the CDR3 spans 14 amino acids. CDR3 DNA is the only sequence kept; it has 42 bases, read in frame from the first base. The germline V gene sets CDR1 to EGSTGY and CDR2 to YDSYTSSV. The sequenced sample was a duodenal biopsy. This sequence originates from a human donor with celiac disease. Recombination joined TRGV4 with TRGJ1 or TRGJ2. The encoded CDR3 is CAPGIGANYYKKLF. The sequenced DNA: TGTGCACCTGGGATAGGGGCCAATTATTATAAGAAACTCTTT.